These 16 T cell receptor beta chains share one sample of origin, sequenced in a study of Ad26.COV2.S vaccination and SARS-CoV-2 variants. Measured with immunoSEQ multiplex PCR; TCRdb has only the in-frame clones, and not every one. The sample consists of some 350,000 clones, about 91% of them appearing once. This sample comprised peripheral blood, obtained after recovery from COVID-19. The receptors derive from a human donor who had recovered from COVID-19.

This chain uses TRBV4-3 with TRBJ1-2, with a possible D match to TRBD1 (5 bases). Deletions cut 6 bases from V and 8 bases from J, with 16 bases between. The CDR3 spans 13 residues. Germline-derived CDR1 and CDR2 are LGHNA and YSLEER. CDR3 in DNA: TGCGCCAGCAGACCGAGCCCAGGGAGGGGCTACACCTTC. Protein product: CASRPSPGRGYTF.

The rearrangement uses TRBV5-1 and TRBJ2-2; TRBD2 matches 12 bases. CDR1 and CDR2 from the germline V gene are SGHRS and YFSETQ. This CDR3 region has 18 residues. The trim removed 3 bases at V and 7 bases at J, leaving 13 bases unmatched. CDR3: CASSWNGLAGTAVGELFF. The CDR3 DNA follows: TGCGCCAGCAGCTGGAACGGACTAGCGGGGACCGCTGTCGGGGAGCTGTTTTTT.

The V call is TRBV9, the J call TRBJ1-6; 9 bases match TRBD1. The germline CDR1 and CDR2 sequences are SGDLS and YYNGEE. The CDR3 totals 18 residues. Trimming at V came to 4 bases and at J to 8 bases, leaving 16 bases not matched to a gene. CDR3 bases: TGTGCCAGCAGCCTATCCCTCAATACAGGGGGCCAGCATTCACCCCTCCACTTT. This sequence encodes CASSLSLNTGGQHSPLHF.

The CDR3 loop is CASSPSVTGVEQYF. CDR3 in DNA: TGTGCCAGCTCACCATCAGTGACAGGGGTCGAGCAGTACTTC. The chain has TRBV18 and TRBJ2-7; the match to TRBD1 covers 8 bases. The J segment lost 6 bases and the V segment lost 2 bases, leaving 6 bases of the junction unmatched. From germline, CDR1 is KGHSH and CDR2 LQKENI. CDR3 size: 14 residues. Based on the CDR3 plus reference TRBV18 and TRBJ2-7, the full variable domain is NAGVMQNPRHLVRRRGQEARLRCSPMKGHSHVYWYRQLPEEGLKFMVYLQKENIIDESGMPKERFSAEFPKEGPSILRIQQVVRGDSAAYFCASSPSVTGVEQYFGPGTRLTVT.

The chain uses TRBV24-1 and TRBJ1-4; D may be TRBD1 (5 bases). This CDR3 contains 15 residues. Germline CDR1 KGHDR, CDR2 SFDVKD. Between the trimmed V and J ends, which lost 7 bases and 8 bases, there was a span of 19 bases. The CDR3 protein is CATRGPGVVGEKLFF. CDR3 coding DNA: TGTGCCACCAGGGGTCCGGGGGTGGTAGGCGAAAAACTGTTTTTT.

The CDR3 loop is CASAQVPDTQYF. The CDR3 DNA reads TGTGCCAGCGCCCAGGTCCCAGATACGCAGTATTTT. The chain uses TRBV12-3 or TRBV12-4 and TRBJ2-3; no definite D call. V was trimmed by 8 bases and J by 4 bases, leaving 10 bases between them. CDR3 length: 12 amino acids.

This rearrangement joins TRBV6-1 to TRBJ2-3; D not certain. The CDR3 extends over 15 amino acids. V was trimmed by 3 bases and J by 0 bases, leaving 10 bases between them. Germline V gene lookup returns CDR1 MNHNS and CDR2 SASEGT. CDR3 protein: CASSDWSPSTDTQYF. CDR3 bases: TGTGCCAGCAGTGATTGGTCCCCTAGCACAGATACGCAGTATTTT.

The chain links TRBV7-8 to TRBJ2-2, with 8 positions matching TRBD2. Germline V gene sequence: CDR1 SGHVS, CDR2 FQNEAQ. CDR3 length equals 18 residues. V shed 1 base and J 2 bases; nucleotides not matched to a gene: 9. This CDR3 is CASSLGAGGAPNTGELFF. The CDR3 bases are TGTGCCAGCAGCTTAGGGGCCGGGGGGGCACCCAACACCGGGGAGCTGTTTTTT.

V gene TRBV4-3 combines with J gene TRBJ1-2, with a tentative D call TRBD1 (5 bases). The CDR3 is made up of 15 amino acids. Trimming stripped 1 base from V and 8 bases from J, with 17 bases between. Germline assignment: CDR1 LGHNA and CDR2 YSLEER. The CDR3 protein is CASSQVGPRAGGYTF. The CDR3 DNA follows: TGCGCCAGCAGCCAAGTCGGTCCCAGGGCGGGCGGCTACACCTTC.

The chain has TRBV3-1 (or the pseudogene TRBV3-2) and TRBJ2-1, with 7 bases that match TRBD2. CDR3 length: 15 residues. The trim removed 0 bases at V and 7 bases at J, leaving 6 bases unmatched. Germline V gene lookup returns CDR1 LGHDT and CDR2 YNNKEL (reference sequence). CDR3 loop: CASSQEAGPSNEQFF. The CDR3 coding sequence is TGTGCCAGCAGCCAAGAAGCGGGGCCCTCAAATGAGCAGTTCTTC.

Comment on this clone: Other DNA sequences in the same sample also yield this CDR3. The V and J genes are TRBV7-9 and TRBJ2-7; the D gene is possibly TRBD1 (5 bases). V lost 4 bases, J lost 3 bases, and 7 bases lay in between. CDR3 length: 12 amino acids. Germline-derived CDR1 and CDR2 are SEHNR and FQNEAQ (reference sequence). The CDR3 region is CASSSQGYEQYF. The CDR3 bases are TGTGCCAGCAGCTCCCAGGGCTACGAGCAGTACTTC.

The chain carries TRBV5-4 and TRBJ2-1; D is possibly TRBD1 (5 bases). From germline, CDR1 is SGHNT and CDR2 YYREEE (reference sequence). This CDR3 is 11 amino acids long. V was trimmed by 5 bases and J by 8 bases, leaving 8 bases between them. In DNA form, the CDR3 reads TGTGCCAGCAGGTCCAGGGATGAGCAGTTCTTC. Residues: CASRSRDEQFF.

V usage is TRBV27 and J usage is TRBJ1-1; weak D call: TRBD1 (5 bases). The CDR3 runs to 11 residues. The germline V gene has CDR1 MNHEY and CDR2 SMNVEV (reference sequence). The germline V and J ends were trimmed by 7 bases and 4 bases, with 7 bases remaining between them. CDR3 sequence: CASTGGTEAFF. The DNA of the CDR3 is TGTGCCAGCACGGGGGGCACTGAAGCTTTCTTT.

For this clone: Other DNA sequences in the sample encode the same CDR3. The rearrangement links TRBV15 to TRBJ1-2; perhaps TRBD1 as D (5 bases). The germline V and J ends were trimmed by 1 base and 4 bases, with 13 bases remaining between them. The CDR3 spans 15 residues. Germline V gene data show CDR1 as LNHNV and CDR2 as YYDKDF (reference sequence). For the CDR3, the DNA is TGTGCCACCAGCAGAGGAGGGACGGGCCTCTATGGCTACACCTTC. As protein: CATSRGGTGLYGYTF. The whole variable domain, filled in from reference TRBV15 and TRBJ1-2, reads DAMVIQNPRYQVTQFGKPVTLSCSQTLNHNVMYWYQQKSSQAPKLLFHYYDKDFNNEADTPDNFQSRRPNTSFCFLDIRSPGLGDTAMYLCATSRGGTGLYGYTFGSGTRLTVV.

This clone was recorded once. The chain employs TRBV10-3 and TRBJ1-3; D may be TRBD1 (6 bases). This CDR3 spans 17 amino acids. Germline V gene data show CDR1 as ENHRY and CDR2 as SYGVKD. V lost 10 bases and J 5 bases, leaving 27 bases between the germline ends. The chain's CDR3 is CANGPSRQDSHRNTIYF. DNA of the CDR3: TGTGCCAACGGCCCCTCGAGGCAGGACAGCCATAGAAACACCATATATTTT.

The genes are TRBV6-1 and TRBJ2-2; D is uncertain. The CDR3 runs 15 residues. In germline, CDR1 is MNHNS, CDR2 SASEGT. V was cut by 1 base and J by 1 base, with 7 bases left in between. The CDR3 nucleotides read TGTGCCAGCAGTGAAGTACAGCTGAACACCGGGGAGCTGTTTTTT. Translation: CASSEVQLNTGELFF.